One sample yielded the 27 T cell receptor beta chains listed below, sequenced in a study of cytomegalovirus exposure and HLA in healthy donors. Measured with immunoSEQ multiplex PCR; TCRdb has only the in-frame clones, and not every one. The sample carries approximately 120,000 clones, about 88% recorded once. The source material was PBMCs. These TCRs come from a woman aged 18 to 35 in good health and CMV-seronegative.

This chain connects TRBV7-9 to TRBJ2-1; TRBD2 agrees at 10 bases. Germline V gives CDR1 SEHNR, CDR2 FQNEAQ (reference sequence). V trimming: 5 bases; J trimming: 4 bases; junction bases outside the gene matches: 11. CDR3 size: 17 residues. CDR3 bases: TGTGCCAGCAGCACCCGTAGGACTAGCGGAGAATACAATGAGCAGTTCTTC. This sequence encodes CASSTRRTSGEYNEQFF.

The chain uses TRBV6-1 and TRBJ2-3, with 8 bases fitting TRBD1. The CDR3 consists of 15 residues. From germline, CDR1 is MNHNS and CDR2 SASEGT. With 8 bases clipped from V and 3 bases from J, the junction kept 10 bases outside the gene matches. CDR3 in amino acids: CASRVGTGTTDTQYF. In nucleotides, the CDR3 is TGTGCCAGCCGAGTAGGGACAGGAACGACAGATACGCAGTATTTT.

This clone was counted a single time. The gene calls are TRBV5-1 and TRBJ2-1, with D maybe TRBD2 (5 bases). Per the germline V gene, CDR1 is SGHRS and CDR2 is YFSETQ. V lost 0 bases and J 0 bases, leaving 10 bases between the germline ends. This CDR3 region has 16 residues. CDR3 loop: CASSLVAGSSYNEQFF. The CDR3 DNA is TGCGCCAGCAGCTTGGTGGCGGGCAGCTCCTACAATGAGCAGTTCTTC.

The rearrangement uses TRBV6-1 and TRBJ1-1, with a tentative D call TRBD1 (5 bases). Trimming took off 3 bases at V and 3 bases at J, with 11 bases between the two ends. Germline V CDR1 and CDR2: MNHNS, SASEGT. This CDR3 region has 14 residues. For the CDR3, the DNA is TGTGCCAGCAGTGAGGGCCCGGGGGACACTGAAGCTTTCTTT. Protein: CASSEGPGDTEAFF.

The V call is TRBV5-6, the J call TRBJ2-1; 7 bases align to TRBD2. The CDR3 contains 12 residues. CDR1 and CDR2 (germline): SGHDT, YYEEEE. V lost 2 bases and J lost 10; bases outside the gene matches: 3. This chain's CDR3 is CASSFSGKEQFF. The CDR3 coding sequence is TGTGCCAGCAGCTTCAGCGGGAAAGAGCAGTTCTTC.

The chain couples TRBV7-8 to TRBJ2-7; TRBD1 aligns across 8 bases. V shed 6 bases, J shed 3 bases, and the junction held 7 bases outside the gene matches. The length of the CDR3 is 14 residues. Germline V lookup: CDR1 SGHVS, CDR2 FQNEAQ. CDR3: CASSPRQGIYEQYF. The CDR3, as DNA: TGTGCCAGCAGTCCCCGACAGGGGATCTACGAGCAGTACTTC.

V is TRBV9 and J is TRBJ2-5; 7 bases are a match to TRBD2. The CDR3 has 14 amino acids. Germline V lookup: CDR1 SGDLS, CDR2 YYNGEE. The ends lost 2 bases at V and 5 bases at J; junction bases unmatched: 6. In DNA, the CDR3 is TGTGCCAGCAGCGTCGCGGGAGTTAAGGAGACCCAGTACTTC. It translates to CASSVAGVKETQYF.

In DNA form, the CDR3 reads TGTGCCAGCAGTTACGCGTTGTTCTATGGCTACACCTTC. This sequence encodes CASSYALFYGYTF. The chain is built from TRBV6-5 and TRBJ1-2; no clear D gene. This CDR3 comprises 13 residues. CDR1 and CDR2 from the germline V gene are MNHEY and SVGAGI. Trimming left V 2 bases short and J 4 bases short, with 8 bases between.

The chain carries TRBV4-3 and TRBJ1-1; tentatively, D is TRBD1 (6 bases). CDR1 is LGHNA and CDR2 is YSLEER in the germline V gene. Trimming removed 1 base from V and 4 bases from J, with 19 bases in between. The CDR3 consists of 17 residues. This chain's CDR3 is CASSQVGASGGGTEAFF. The CDR3 DNA follows: TGCGCCAGCAGCCAAGTGGGGGCCTCGGGGGGCGGCACTGAAGCTTTCTTT.

V usage is TRBV7-8 and J usage is TRBJ2-7; 11 positions agree with TRBD2. This CDR3 region has 16 residues. The J segment lost 12 bases and the V segment lost 1 base, leaving 14 bases of the junction unmatched. Germline values: CDR1 SGHVS, CDR2 FQNEAQ. CDR3 sequence (DNA): TGTGCCAGCAGCTTAGATCCCACCCTTAGCGGGAGGGCCTCGTACTTC. This codes for CASSLDPTLSGRASYF.

The count of this clone is one. The chain links TRBV4-3 to TRBJ1-2; maybe TRBD1 (5 bases). Trimming cost V 4 bases and J 0 bases, with 15 bases left between them. Per the germline V gene, CDR1 is LGHNA and CDR2 is YSLEER. The CDR3 contains 16 residues. CDR3 sequence: CASSLSGHPPNYGYTF. The CDR3 DNA sequence: TGCGCCAGCAGCCTATCAGGACATCCACCTAACTATGGCTACACCTTC.

V usage is TRBV19 and J usage is TRBJ2-3; D is uncertain. The CDR3 sequence is 14 residues long. Per the germline V gene, CDR1 is LNHDA and CDR2 is SQIVND (reference sequence). V was pared by 9 bases and J by 2 bases, with 15 bases between. The CDR3 sequence is CASRHPSDTDTQYF. The CDR3 DNA is TGTGCCAGCCGACACCCGTCTGACACAGATACGCAGTATTTT.

The chain uses TRBV7-2 and TRBJ2-3, with 8 positions matching TRBD2. Germline assignment: CDR1 SGHTA and CDR2 FQGNSA. The CDR3 runs 16 residues. Trimming took 2 bases from V and 2 from J; bases not matched to a gene: 6. CDR3 loop: CASSLIGTRVTDTQYF. CDR3 nucleotide sequence: TGTGCCAGCAGCTTAATAGGGACTAGGGTCACAGATACGCAGTATTTT.

The chain combines TRBV1 with TRBJ2-1; no check of the table's D call, TRBD2, against the DNA was made. TRBV1 is a pseudogene. The CDR3 consists of 17 residues. The CDR3 DNA follows: TGCACCAGCAGCCAAGACGAACTAGCGGGGGGGCCAACTGAGCAGTTCTTC. It specifies CTSSQDELAGGPTEQFF.

This clone was detected only a few times. This chain links TRBV2 with TRBJ2-5, with TRBD2 matching over 9 bases. The V and J ends lost 7 bases and 4 bases, in that order; junction bases with no gene match: 7. The CDR3 is 14 residues long. Germline CDR1 and CDR2: SNHLY and FYNNEI. The CDR3: CASMVSGSTETQYF. CDR3 nucleotide sequence: TGTGCCAGCATGGTTAGCGGGAGTACAGAGACCCAGTACTTC. The entire variable domain, with the rest obtained from reference TRBV2 and TRBJ2-5, is as follows: EPEVTQTPSHQVTQMGQEVILRCVPISNHLYFYWYRQILGQKVEFLVSFYNNEISEKSEIFDDQFSVERPDGSNFTLKIRSTKLEDSAMYFCASMVSGSTETQYFGPGTRLLVL.

The rearrangement links TRBV28 to TRBJ2-7; possible D gene TRBD2, 7 bases. The CDR3 consists of 17 residues. The V end was cut by 2 bases, the J end by 6 bases, with 23 bases between. CDR1 and CDR2 from the germline V gene are MDHEN and SYDVKM. CDR3 coding DNA: TGTGCCAGCAGTTTAGGGGGCGGGACTAACCCTCAGGGCGAGCAGTACTTC. This translates into CASSLGGGTNPQGEQYF.

Only one count was recorded for this clone. This chain connects TRBV6-4 to TRBJ2-7; D possibly corresponds to TRBD2 (5 bases). This CDR3 is 14 amino acids long. From germline, CDR1 is MRHNA and CDR2 SNTAGT. Trimming took 7 bases from V and 0 from J, leaving 13 bases between them. The CDR3 sequence is CASKGGRVSYEQYF. The CDR3 DNA follows: TGTGCCAGCAAAGGAGGTCGGGTCTCCTACGAGCAGTACTTC.

J is TRBJ2-5 and V is TRBV29-1, with TRBD1 matching over 7 bases. The CDR3 is 13 amino acids. The germline V gene encodes CDR1 SQVTM and CDR2 ANQGSEA. The J segment lost 1 base and the V segment lost 3 bases, leaving 2 bases of the junction unmatched. CDR3 amino acids: CSVDAGGQETQYF. CDR3 bases: TGCAGCGTTGATGCAGGGGGCCAAGAGACCCAGTACTTC.

This chain links TRBV9 with TRBJ1-5; 12 nucleotides agree with TRBD1. Germline loops: CDR1 SGDLS, CDR2 YYNGEE. The CDR3 extends over 17 amino acids. V lost 0 bases to trimming and J lost 7 bases; unmatched junction nucleotides: 8. CDR3 residues: CASSVGPGQGAEQPQHF. CDR3 in DNA: TGTGCCAGCAGCGTAGGTCCGGGACAGGGGGCAGAACAGCCCCAGCATTTT.

J is TRBJ2-7 and V is TRBV29-1; D is possibly TRBD2 (5 bases). Trimming removed 5 bases from V and 3 bases from J, with 17 bases in between. Germline loops: CDR1 SQVTM, CDR2 ANQGSEA. The CDR3 is 14 residues long. CDR3 protein: CSVSSTMPHYEQYF. In DNA, the CDR3 is TGCAGCGTTTCTTCGACTATGCCCCACTACGAGCAGTACTTC.

The chain carries TRBV30 and TRBJ1-3; TRBD1 is a possible D gene (5 bases). V was cut by 5 bases and J by 0 bases, with 8 bases left in between. CDR1 GTSNPN and CDR2 SVGIG come from the germline V gene (reference sequence). The CDR3 length is 13 residues. CDR3 region: CAWAGHSGNTIYF. The CDR3 DNA is TGTGCCTGGGCGGGGCACTCTGGAAACACCATATATTTT. Combining the CDR3 with reference TRBV30 and TRBJ1-3 gives the whole variable domain SQTIHQWPATLVQPVGSPLSLECTVEGTSNPNLYWYRQAAGRGLQLLFYSVGIGQISSEVPQNLSASRPQDRQFILSSKKLLLSDSGFYLCAWAGHSGNTIYFGEGSWLTVV.

The V and J genes are TRBV28 and TRBJ1-2; 7 bases are a match to TRBD1. The CDR3 has 14 amino acids. Germline-derived CDR1 and CDR2 are MDHEN and SYDVKM. V lost 5 bases to trimming and J lost 4 bases; unmatched junction nucleotides: 7. The CDR3 protein is CASSIPSGGYGYTF. CDR3 nucleotide sequence: TGTGCCAGCAGTATCCCCTCAGGGGGCTATGGCTACACCTTC.

V and J are TRBV28 and TRBJ2-7; D call uncertain. CDR3 size: 13 residues. V was trimmed by 3 bases and J by 7 bases, leaving 13 bases between them. Germline V CDR1 and CDR2: MDHEN, SYDVKM. CDR3 nucleotide sequence: TGTGCCAGCAGTTTGTGGCCCAATGATGAGCAGTACTTC. It encodes CASSLWPNDEQYF.

The rearrangement links TRBV5-6 to TRBJ2-1; 7 bases map to TRBD1. Trimming took 5 bases from V and 4 from J; bases not matched to a gene: 3. The CDR3 is 13 residues long. Germline CDR1 reads SGHDT; CDR2 reads YYEEEE. This CDR3 is CASRGGNYNEQFF. The CDR3 DNA reads TGTGCCAGCAGAGGGGGCAATTACAATGAGCAGTTCTTC.

This chain connects TRBV5-1 to TRBJ2-6; TRBD1 might be the D (6 bases). Trimming took off 4 bases at V and 2 bases at J, with 10 bases between the two ends. Germline CDR1 is SGHRS and CDR2 is YFSETQ. The CDR3 covers 15 residues. Written as DNA, the CDR3 is TGCGCCAGCAGCCCTAAGGGGGCTGGGGCCAACGTCCTGACTTTC. It yields the protein CASSPKGAGANVLTF.

This clone was detected ten times or more. The chain employs TRBV11-3 and TRBJ2-3, with D possibly being TRBD2 (6 bases). CDR3 length: 14 residues. Trimming pared 3 bases from V and 3 bases from J, leaving 10 bases between. Looked up from germline, CDR1 is SGHNT and CDR2 is YENEEA. The CDR3 region is CASSLHRGTDTQYF. The CDR3 DNA is TGTGCCAGCAGCTTGCACCGGGGGACAGATACGCAGTATTTT.

The rearrangement uses TRBV5-1 and TRBJ2-7, with D possibly being TRBD2 (5 bases). The V end was cut by 2 bases, the J end by 2 bases, with 11 bases between. This CDR3 is built from 14 residues. CDR1 SGHRS and CDR2 YFSETQ come from the germline V gene. CDR3 region: CASSFDYGPYEQYF. In DNA form, the CDR3 reads TGCGCCAGCAGCTTTGACTACGGGCCCTACGAGCAGTACTTC.